Included here is one T cell receptor beta chain sequence, with context. Its cognate antigen is unknown. This record comes from a study of T cells in Graves' hyperthyroidism and ophthalmopathy. Study results and limitations: A 13 V-J model separated ophthalmopathy from stable hyperthyroidism.

RNA transcripts gave rise to amplified TCR beta CDR3 regions. First-round RT-PCR with HTBI primers amplified the TCR CDR3 region. TCRdb re-called the multiplex PCR reads with MiXCR, one entry per CDR3 protein. The data contain some 300,000 distinct CDR3 sequences, approximately 18% of them singletons. Under 3 months was the duration of disease in ophthalmopathy patients, who also had a Clinical Activity Score of at least 3 and a NOSPECS grade of at least 4. V gave up 9 bases and J gave up 0 bases, with 15 bases separating them. The CDR3 has 15 amino acids. Germline loops: CDR1 SGHNT, CDR2 YYREEE (reference sequence).

Sequenced sample: blood. The receptor was derived from a man aged 50 to 59 with Graves' ophthalmopathy. V usage is TRBV5-4 and J usage is TRBJ1-4; a weak D match, TRBD1 (5 bases). CDR3 nucleotide sequence: TGTGCCACTCAATCTTTGGGGGCAACTAATGAAAAACTGTTTTTT. It encodes CATQSLGATNEKLFF.